This T cell receptor (beta chain) comes out of a study of technical replicates of blood from four donors. Profiling relied on immunoSEQ multiplex PCR, and the TCRdb table lists in-frame clones only, not all of them. The table has 55,000 to 75,000 clones, around 96% seen once. Germline loops: CDR1 SEHNR, CDR2 FQNEAQ (reference sequence). The CDR3 loop spans 15 amino acids. V trimming: 8 bases; J trimming: 4 bases; junction bases outside the gene matches: 14. The receptor was isolated from a human donor in good health. The sequencing sample was made of T cells isolated from PBMCs. This chain uses TRBV7-9 with TRBJ2-7; 7 positions match TRBD1. This chain's CDR3 is CASAAPSGTVYEQYF. Written as DNA, the CDR3 is TGTGCCAGCGCCGCGCCATCCGGGACAGTTTACGAGCAGTACTTC.